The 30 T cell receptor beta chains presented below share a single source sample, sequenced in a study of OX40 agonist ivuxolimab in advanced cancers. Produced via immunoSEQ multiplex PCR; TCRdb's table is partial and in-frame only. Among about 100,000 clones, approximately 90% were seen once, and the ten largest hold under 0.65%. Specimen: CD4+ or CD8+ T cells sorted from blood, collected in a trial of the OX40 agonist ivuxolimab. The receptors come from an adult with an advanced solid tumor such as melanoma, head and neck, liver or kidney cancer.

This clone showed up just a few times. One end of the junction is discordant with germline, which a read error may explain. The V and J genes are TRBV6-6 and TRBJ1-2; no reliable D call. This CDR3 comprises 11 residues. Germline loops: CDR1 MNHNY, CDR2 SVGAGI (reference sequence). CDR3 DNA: TGTGCCAGCAGTTCCACCGCCACGGTCGCCTTC. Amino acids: CASSSTATVAF.

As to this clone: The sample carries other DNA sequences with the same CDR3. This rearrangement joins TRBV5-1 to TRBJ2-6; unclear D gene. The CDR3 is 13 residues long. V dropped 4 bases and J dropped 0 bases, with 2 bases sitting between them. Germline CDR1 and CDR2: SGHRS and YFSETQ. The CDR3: CASSTSGANVLTF. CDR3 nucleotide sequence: TGCGCCAGCAGCACCTCTGGGGCCAACGTCCTGACTTTC.

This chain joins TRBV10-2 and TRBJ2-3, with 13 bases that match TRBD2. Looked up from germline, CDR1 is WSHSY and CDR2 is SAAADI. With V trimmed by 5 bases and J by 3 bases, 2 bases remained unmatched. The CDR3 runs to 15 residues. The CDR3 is CASSWTSGSTDTQYF. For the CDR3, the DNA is TGCGCCAGCAGTTGGACTAGCGGGAGTACAGATACGCAGTATTTT.

CDR3 sequence (DNA): TGTGCCAGCAGCATCAGGGGGCTGTCAGATACGCAGTATTTT. Translation: CASSIRGLSDTQYF. The chain joins TRBV2 to TRBJ2-3; 8 bases line up with TRBD1. The germline V gene has CDR1 SNHLY and CDR2 FYNNEI. The CDR3 extends over 14 amino acids. Losses at the gene ends were 6 bases for V and 4 bases for J; bases not matched to a gene: 6.

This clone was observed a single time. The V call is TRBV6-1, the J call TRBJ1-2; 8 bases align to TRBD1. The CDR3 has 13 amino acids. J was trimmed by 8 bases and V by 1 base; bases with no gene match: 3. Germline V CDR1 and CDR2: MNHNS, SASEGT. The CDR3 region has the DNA TGTGCCAGCAGTGAAGGGACAGGGATCGGCTACACCTTC. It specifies CASSEGTGIGYTF.

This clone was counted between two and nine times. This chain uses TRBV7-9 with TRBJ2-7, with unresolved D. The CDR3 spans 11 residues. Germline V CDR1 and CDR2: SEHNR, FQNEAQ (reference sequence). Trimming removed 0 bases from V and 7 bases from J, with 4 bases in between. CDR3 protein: CASSLAQEQYF. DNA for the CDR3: TGTGCCAGCAGCTTAGCTCAAGAGCAGTACTTC.

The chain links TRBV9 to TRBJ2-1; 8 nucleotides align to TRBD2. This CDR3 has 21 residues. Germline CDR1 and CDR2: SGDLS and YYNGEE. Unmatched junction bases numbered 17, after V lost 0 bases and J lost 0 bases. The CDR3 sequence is CASSVAVAGGKRGSSYNEQFF. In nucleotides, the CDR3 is TGTGCCAGCAGCGTAGCTGTTGCGGGAGGAAAACGGGGGAGCTCCTACAATGAGCAGTTCTTC.

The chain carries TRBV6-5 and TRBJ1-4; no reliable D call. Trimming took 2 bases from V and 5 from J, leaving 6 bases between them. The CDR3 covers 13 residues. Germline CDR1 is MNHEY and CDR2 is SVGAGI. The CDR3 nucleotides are TGTGCCAGCAGTTACCTCTCCAATGAAAAACTGTTTTTT. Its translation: CASSYLSNEKLFF.

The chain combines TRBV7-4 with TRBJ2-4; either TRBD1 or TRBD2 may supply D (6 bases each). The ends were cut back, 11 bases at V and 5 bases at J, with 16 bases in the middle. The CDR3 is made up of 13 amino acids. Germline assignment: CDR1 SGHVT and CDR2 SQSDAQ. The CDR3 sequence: CASFRGDENIQYF. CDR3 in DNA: TGTGCCTCCTTTAGGGGGGACGAAAACATTCAGTACTTC.

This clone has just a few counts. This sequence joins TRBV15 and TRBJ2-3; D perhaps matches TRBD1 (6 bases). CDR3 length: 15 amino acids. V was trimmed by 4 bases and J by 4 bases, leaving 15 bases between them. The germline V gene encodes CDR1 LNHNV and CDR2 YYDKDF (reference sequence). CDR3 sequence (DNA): TGTGCCACCAGCATCGACAGGCTTATGGCAGATACGCAGTATTTT. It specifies CATSIDRLMADTQYF.

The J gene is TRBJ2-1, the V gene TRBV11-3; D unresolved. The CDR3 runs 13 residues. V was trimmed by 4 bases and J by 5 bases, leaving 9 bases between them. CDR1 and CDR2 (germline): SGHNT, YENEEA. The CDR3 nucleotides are TGTGCCAGCAGCTGGAGTAGGAACAATGAGCAGTTCTTC. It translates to CASSWSRNNEQFF. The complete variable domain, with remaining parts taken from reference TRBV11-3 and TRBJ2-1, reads EAGVVQSPRYKIIEKKQPVAFWCNPISGHNTLYWYLQNLGQGPELLIRYENEEAVDDSQLPKDRFSAERLKGVDSTLKIQPAELGDSAVYLCASSWSRNNEQFFGPGTRLTVL.

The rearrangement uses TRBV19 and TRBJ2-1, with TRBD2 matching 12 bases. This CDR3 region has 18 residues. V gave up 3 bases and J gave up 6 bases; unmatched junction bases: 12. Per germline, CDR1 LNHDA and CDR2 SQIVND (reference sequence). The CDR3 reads CASSITGRGTSGSNEQFF. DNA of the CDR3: TGTGCCAGTAGTATCACAGGGAGGGGGACTAGCGGGTCCAATGAGCAGTTCTTC.

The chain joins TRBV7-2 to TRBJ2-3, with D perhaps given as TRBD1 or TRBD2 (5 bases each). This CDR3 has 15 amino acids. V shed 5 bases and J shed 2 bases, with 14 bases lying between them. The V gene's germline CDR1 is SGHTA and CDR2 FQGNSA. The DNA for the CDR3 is TGTGCCAGCAGCCCACAAGGGGACCTCACAGATACGCAGTATTTT. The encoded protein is CASSPQGDLTDTQYF. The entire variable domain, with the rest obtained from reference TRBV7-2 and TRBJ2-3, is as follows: GAGVSQSPSNKVTEKGKDVELRCDPISGHTALYWYRQSLGQGLEFLIYFQGNSAPDKSGLPSDRFSAERTGGSVSTLTIQRTQQEDSAVYLCASSPQGDLTDTQYFGPGTRLTVL.

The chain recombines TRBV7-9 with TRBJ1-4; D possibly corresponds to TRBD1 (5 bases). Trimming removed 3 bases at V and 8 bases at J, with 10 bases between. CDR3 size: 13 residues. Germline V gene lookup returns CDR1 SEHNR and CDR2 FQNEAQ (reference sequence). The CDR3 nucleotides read TGTGCCAGCAGCTTGACAGTTGGGGAAAAACTGTTTTTT. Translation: CASSLTVGEKLFF.

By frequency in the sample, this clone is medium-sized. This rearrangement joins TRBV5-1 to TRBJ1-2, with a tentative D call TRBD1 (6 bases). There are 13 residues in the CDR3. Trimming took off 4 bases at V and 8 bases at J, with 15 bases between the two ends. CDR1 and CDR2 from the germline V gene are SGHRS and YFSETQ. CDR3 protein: CASSPYRERGYTF. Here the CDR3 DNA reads TGCGCCAGCAGCCCTTACAGGGAGAGGGGCTACACCTTC.

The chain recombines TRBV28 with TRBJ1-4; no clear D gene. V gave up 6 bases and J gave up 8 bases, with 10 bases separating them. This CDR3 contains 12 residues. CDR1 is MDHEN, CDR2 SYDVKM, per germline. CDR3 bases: TGTGCCAGCAGCACCCCGCTGGAAAAACTGTTTTTT. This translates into CASSTPLEKLFF.

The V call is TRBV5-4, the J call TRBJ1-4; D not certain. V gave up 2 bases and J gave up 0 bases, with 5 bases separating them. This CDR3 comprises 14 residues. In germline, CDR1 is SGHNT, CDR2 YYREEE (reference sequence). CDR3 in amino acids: CASSLQPTNEKLFF. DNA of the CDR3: TGTGCCAGCAGCTTACAGCCAACTAATGAAAAACTGTTTTTT.

The DNA of the CDR3 is TGTGCCAGCAGCTTACCGGGACAGGGTACACCCGGGGAGCTGTTTTTT. This encodes CASSLPGQGTPGELFF. The chain joins TRBV11-2 to TRBJ2-2; 9 bases match TRBD1. The CDR3 extends over 16 amino acids. Trimming removed 2 bases from V and 6 bases from J; junction bases left unmatched: 7. Germline CDR1 and CDR2: SGHAT and FQNNGV. Full variable domain (rest looked up from reference TRBV11-2 and TRBJ2-2): EAGVAQSPRYKIIEKRQSVAFWCNPISGHATLYWYQQILGQGPKLLIQFQNNGVVDDSQLPKDRFSAERLKGVDSTLKIQPAKLEDSAVYLCASSLPGQGTPGELFFGEGSRLTVL.

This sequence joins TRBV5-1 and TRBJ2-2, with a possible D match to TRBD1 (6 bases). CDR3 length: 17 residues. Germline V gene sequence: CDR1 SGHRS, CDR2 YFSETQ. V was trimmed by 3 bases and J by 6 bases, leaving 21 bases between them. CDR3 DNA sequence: TGCGCCAGCAGCTACAATCTCCAGGGGACGGGCGCCGGGGAGCTGTTTTTT. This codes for CASSYNLQGTGAGELFF.

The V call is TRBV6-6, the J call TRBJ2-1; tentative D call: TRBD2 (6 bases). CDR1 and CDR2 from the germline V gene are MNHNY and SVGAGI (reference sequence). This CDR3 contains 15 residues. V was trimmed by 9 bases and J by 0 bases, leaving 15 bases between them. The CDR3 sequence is CASKGTSSSYNEQFF. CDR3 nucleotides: TGTGCCAGTAAGGGGACTTCCAGCTCCTACAATGAGCAGTTCTTC.

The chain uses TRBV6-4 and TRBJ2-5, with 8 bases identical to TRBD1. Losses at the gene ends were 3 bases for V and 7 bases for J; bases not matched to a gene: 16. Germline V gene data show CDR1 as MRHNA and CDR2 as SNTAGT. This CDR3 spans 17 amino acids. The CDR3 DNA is TGTGCCAGCAGTGAGCGTCGACAGGGGCCGAAAGAGGGGACCCAGTACTTC. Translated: CASSERRQGPKEGTQYF.

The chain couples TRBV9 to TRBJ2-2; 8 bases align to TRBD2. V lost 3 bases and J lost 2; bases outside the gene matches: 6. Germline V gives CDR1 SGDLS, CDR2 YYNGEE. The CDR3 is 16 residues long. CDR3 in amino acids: CASSERLATNTGELFF. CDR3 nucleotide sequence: TGTGCCAGCAGCGAGAGACTAGCGACCAACACCGGGGAGCTGTTTTTT.

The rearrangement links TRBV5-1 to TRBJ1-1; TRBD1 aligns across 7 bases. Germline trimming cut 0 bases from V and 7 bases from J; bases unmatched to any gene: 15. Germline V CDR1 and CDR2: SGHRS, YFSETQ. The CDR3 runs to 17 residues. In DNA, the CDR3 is TGCGCCAGCAGCTTGGGGCGGGACAGTCTGTCGAACGATGAAGCTTTCTTT. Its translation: CASSLGRDSLSNDEAFF.

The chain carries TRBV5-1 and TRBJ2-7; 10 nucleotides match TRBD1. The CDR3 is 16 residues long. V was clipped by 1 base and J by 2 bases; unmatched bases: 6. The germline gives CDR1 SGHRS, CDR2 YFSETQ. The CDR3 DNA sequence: TGCGCCAGCAGCTTGTCTACCGGGACAGGGGCCTACGAGCAGTACTTC. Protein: CASSLSTGTGAYEQYF.

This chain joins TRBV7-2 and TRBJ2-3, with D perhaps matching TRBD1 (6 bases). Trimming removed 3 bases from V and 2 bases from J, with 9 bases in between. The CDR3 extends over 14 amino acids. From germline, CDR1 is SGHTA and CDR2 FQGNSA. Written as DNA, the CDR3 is TGTGCCAGCAGCTTCCCAGGGGCCACAGATACGCAGTATTTT. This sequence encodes CASSFPGATDTQYF. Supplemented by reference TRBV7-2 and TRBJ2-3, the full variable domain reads GAGVSQSPSNKVTEKGKDVELRCDPISGHTALYWYRQSLGQGLEFLIYFQGNSAPDKSGLPSDRFSAERTGGSVSTLTIQRTQQEDSAVYLCASSFPGATDTQYFGPGTRLTVL.

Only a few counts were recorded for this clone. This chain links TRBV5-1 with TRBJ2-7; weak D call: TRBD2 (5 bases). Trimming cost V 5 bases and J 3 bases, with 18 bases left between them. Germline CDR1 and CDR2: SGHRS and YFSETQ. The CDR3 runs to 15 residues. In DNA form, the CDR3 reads TGCGCCAGCAGACGGGCGGGCCAGACAAACTACGAGCAGTACTTC. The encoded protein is CASRRAGQTNYEQYF.

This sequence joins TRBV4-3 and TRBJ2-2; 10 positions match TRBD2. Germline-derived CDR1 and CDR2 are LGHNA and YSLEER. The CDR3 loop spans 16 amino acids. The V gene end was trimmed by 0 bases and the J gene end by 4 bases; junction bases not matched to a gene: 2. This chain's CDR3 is CASSQDLAGGTGELFF. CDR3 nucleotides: TGCGCCAGCAGCCAAGATTTAGCGGGAGGCACCGGGGAGCTGTTTTTT.

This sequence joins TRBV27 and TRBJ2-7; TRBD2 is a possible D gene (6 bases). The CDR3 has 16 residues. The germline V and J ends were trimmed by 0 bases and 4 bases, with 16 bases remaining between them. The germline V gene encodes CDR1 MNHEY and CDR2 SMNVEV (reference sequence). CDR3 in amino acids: CASSLSPAGTSYEQYF. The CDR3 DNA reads TGTGCCAGCAGTTTATCCCCCGCCGGGACTTCATACGAGCAGTACTTC.

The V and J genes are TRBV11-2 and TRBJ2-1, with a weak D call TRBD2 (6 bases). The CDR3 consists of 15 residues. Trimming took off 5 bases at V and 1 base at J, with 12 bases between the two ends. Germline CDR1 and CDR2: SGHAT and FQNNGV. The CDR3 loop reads CASSGGLASYNEQFF. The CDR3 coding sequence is TGTGCCAGCAGCGGGGGACTGGCGTCCTACAATGAGCAGTTCTTC.

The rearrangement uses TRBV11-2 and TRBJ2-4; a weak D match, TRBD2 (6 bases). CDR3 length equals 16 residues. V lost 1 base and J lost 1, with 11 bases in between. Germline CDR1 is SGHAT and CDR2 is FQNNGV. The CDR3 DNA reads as TGTGCCAGCAGCTTAGGCGGAGGAGGGGCCAAAAACATTCAGTACTTC. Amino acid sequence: CASSLGGGGAKNIQYF.